The present entry profiles one T cell receptor (beta chain) with its context. This clonotype was seen a handful of times. There is no known antigen for this receptor. Base qualities were left out, and no much larger clone turns up one base away. The data derive from a study of post-analysis software for immune sequencing data (dated by TCRdb to the mid-2010s). With respect to the entire study: Disease courses on record covered relapsing-remitting, secondary progressive and progressive-relapsing multiple sclerosis, though some patients had no subtype annotation. Patient repertoires were compared against around 10 previously published healthy control repertoires from donors aged roughly 6 to 25 years. A subset of samples was prepared in parallel using single-end sample barcoding, then pooled and co-amplified after Illumina adapter ligation.

To demonstrate the VDJtools post-analysis software, TCR beta repertoires were profiled from the peripheral blood of 10 to 15 young patients with multiple sclerosis. Multiple sclerosis patients were children and adolescents aged roughly 6 to 17 years. The CDR3 holds 12 amino acids from the cysteine to the phenylalanine. The sequence is cut down to CDR3 DNA, 36 bases in frame from base 1. CDR1 MNHNY and CDR2 SVGAGI are derived from the germline V gene (reference sequence). Trimming removed 1 base from V and 9 bases from J, leaving 7 bases between the germline ends. Broad study findings and their caveats: The control group was slightly older than the multiple sclerosis patient group. Strong co-clustering of samples prepared in the same batch was shown by direct clustering with F measure, prompting a batch-effect correction. Compared with controls, multiple sclerosis patients had significantly lower normalized Chao1 diversity, a finding suggesting substantial peripheral T-cell clonal expansion. Significantly higher frequencies in patients than in controls were found for roughly 5 TRBV segments, including TRBV5-6, TRBV5-1 and TRBV20-1.

The library came from PCR. TCRdb records Illumina HiSeq 2500 as the sequencer. Unique molecular identifiers were incorporated into TCR beta cDNA libraries to reduce PCR and sequencing biases. Every 1 to 10 million input T cells yielded 500,000 or so cDNA molecules, meaning each molecule approximated one T cell. The same protocol used for the earlier healthy control dataset was applied to prepare and sequence the patient libraries. Within a given batch, samples were prepared together, multiplexed and sequenced on the same HiSeq lane. The paper's processing steps were these. Raw barcoded reads were processed with MIGEC, discarding single-read molecular identifier groups before consensus assembly and CDR3 extraction. VDJtools was used for post-analysis of the clonotype tables, with diversity normalized by down-sampling every dataset to the smallest sample size. Repertoire overlap clustering matched CDR3 amino acid but not nucleotide sequences to correct batch-related cross-sample contamination. The public reads were run again by TCRdb, first through fastp at Q25 and then through MiXCR, and only productive beta chains were kept. CDR3 protein sequences are deduplicated, and each keeps its most common genes and DNA. In this record, the V and J calls reflect TCRdb's handling and not the investigators' own analysis. The sample includes fewer than 850,000 distinct CDR3 sequences, with roughly 46% observed a single time. The ten largest make up approximately 5% of the sample.

The chain is assembled from TRBV6-6 and TRBJ2-1, with the D gene tentatively TRBD1 or TRBD2, based on 5 matching bases in each. Sequencing was performed on blood. The origin of this receptor is a girl under 18 with multiple sclerosis. The nucleotides are TGTGCCAGCAGTTACTTGGGGACTGAGCAGTTCTTC. It translates to CASSYLGTEQFF.